The rows below give T cell receptor beta chains drawn from one sample of a study of glioma-infiltrating T cells. Each CDR3 protein is one row after TCRdb ran MiXCR on the multiplex PCR reads. The table lists 150,000 or so distinct CDR3 sequences, around 42% of them singletons. Sequencing was done on a sample of glioma tissue, nonneoplastic brain tissue, or PBMCs (not recorded which). The receptors were sampled from a human donor with low-grade glioma or glioblastoma, undergoing nonglioma brain surgery, or in good health (not recorded which). Each CDR3 is given with its conserved first and last residue. The D gene is left open where the match is weak. Some rows have no size entry. The others give once, few or many, or a class for an expanded clone.

clone_size	v_call	j_call	d_call	cdr3_nt	cdr3_aa
-	TRBV11-2	TRBJ1-3	-	TGTGCCAGCAGCCCCTCAGCTGGAAACACCATATATTTT	CASSPSAGNTIYF
-	TRBV3-1	TRBJ2-7	TRBD2	TGTGCCAGCAGAAAGGGAGGGGAGCAGTACTTC	CASRKGGEQYF
-	TRBV20-1	TRBJ1-1	-	TGCAGTGCTAGAACAGCAGGGCAGAACACTGAAGCTTTCTTT	CSARTAGQNTEAFF
large	TRBV19	TRBJ2-1	-	TGTGCCAGTAGCCCCGGGAGCAATGAGCAGTTCTTC	CASSPGSNEQFF
few	TRBV20-1	TRBJ2-7	TRBD1	TGCAGTGCTAGACCTATCCGGGACAGGGGTTTGTACGAGCAGTACTTC	CSARPIRDRGLYEQYF
-	TRBV3-1	TRBJ2-7	-	TGTGCCAGCAGGCGAACAGGACAACCCGGGTCTCCCTACGAGCAGTACTTC	CASRRTGQPGSPYEQYF
-	TRBV12-3/TRBV12-4	TRBJ1-5	TRBD1	TGTGCCAGCAGTCCGGGGACAGGGGATCAGCCCCAGCATTTT	CASSPGTGDQPQHF
-	TRBV6-2/TRBV6-3	TRBJ2-7	-	TGTGCCAGCAGTTACTCTCAAGTGACCTACGAGCAGTACTTC	CASSYSQVTYEQYF
-	TRBV7-2	TRBJ2-7	-	TGTGCCAGCAGCTCCGATTACGAGCAGTACTTC	CASSSDYEQYF
many	TRBV27	TRBJ2-1	TRBD1	TGTGCCAGCAGTATCGGGACAGGGAACGTGCAGTTCTTC	CASSIGTGNVQFF
-	TRBV7-2	TRBJ1-5	-	TGTGCCAGCAGCCCCGGGACCTACAACGGGCCCCAGCATTTT	CASSPGTYNGPQHF
-	TRBV20-1	TRBJ1-5	-	TGCAGTGCTGGCCAATCCAATCAGACCCAGCATTTT	CSAGQSNQTQHF
few	TRBV6-1	TRBJ2-3	TRBD1	TGTGCCAGCAGACCGGGACAGGCGTCAGATACGCAGTATTTT	CASRPGQASDTQYF
-	TRBV3-1	TRBJ2-5	-	TGTGCCAGCAGCCCCAGTGCCAGCGAGACCCAGTACTTC	CASSPSASETQYF